The T cell receptor beta chain under discussion was sequenced for a study of blood T cell repertoires in COVID-19. CDR1 is SGHNT, CDR2 YYREEE, per germline (reference sequence). CDR3 size: 18 residues. Unmatched junction bases numbered 11, after V lost 1 base and J lost 5 bases. Using immunoSEQ multiplex PCR, the repertoire was profiled, and TCRdb retains in-frame clones only, with some absent. The sample contains 200,000 to 300,000 clones, 75% to 85% of which appear only once. This receptor was taken from a man aged 35 to 55 who had recovered from COVID-19. Sequenced: peripheral blood. This chain links TRBV5-4 with TRBJ2-1, with 11 nucleotides matching TRBD2. DNA for the CDR3: TGTGCCAGCAGCTTGTTAGCGGGGGGGTCCTCTCTTCACAATGAGCAGTTCTTC. It translates to CASSLLAGGSSLHNEQFF.